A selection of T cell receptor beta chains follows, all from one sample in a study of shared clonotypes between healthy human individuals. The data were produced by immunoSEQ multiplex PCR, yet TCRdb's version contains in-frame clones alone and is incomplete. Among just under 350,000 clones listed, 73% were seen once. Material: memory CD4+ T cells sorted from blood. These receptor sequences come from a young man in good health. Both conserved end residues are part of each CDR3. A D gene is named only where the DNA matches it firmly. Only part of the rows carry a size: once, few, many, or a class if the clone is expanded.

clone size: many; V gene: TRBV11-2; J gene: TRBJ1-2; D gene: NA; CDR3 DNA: TGTGCCAGCAGCTTATCTGCACACTCTAACTATGGCTACACCTTC; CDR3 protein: CASSLSAHSNYGYTF
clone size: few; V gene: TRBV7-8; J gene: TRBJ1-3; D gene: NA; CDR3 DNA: TGTGCCAGCAGCCCGTACAGGTTCCCCTCTGGAAACACCATATATTTT; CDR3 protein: CASSPYRFPSGNTIYF
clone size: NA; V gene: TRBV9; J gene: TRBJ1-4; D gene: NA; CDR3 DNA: TGTGCCAGCAGCGTCCAGGACACCCCGAGAGATGAAAAACTGTTTTTT; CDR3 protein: CASSVQDTPRDEKLFF
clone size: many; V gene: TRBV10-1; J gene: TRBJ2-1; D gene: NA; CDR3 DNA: TGCGCCAGCAGTGACGGGCCAGCGGAATACAATGAGCAGTTCTTC; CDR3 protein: CASSDGPAEYNEQFF
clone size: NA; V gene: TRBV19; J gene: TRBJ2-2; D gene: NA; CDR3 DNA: TGTGCCAGTAGTATAGGTGTGGCCGGGGAGCTGTTTTTT; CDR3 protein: CASSIGVAGELFF
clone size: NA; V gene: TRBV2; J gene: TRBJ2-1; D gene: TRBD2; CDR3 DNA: TGTGCCAGCTTACCAAAGCGGGAGGGCCACGGTGAGCAGTTCTTC; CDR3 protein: CASLPKREGHGEQFF
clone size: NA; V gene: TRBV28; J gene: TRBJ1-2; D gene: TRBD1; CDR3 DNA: TGTGCCAGCAGTCCCCTCCAACAGGGGGCACGAAACTATGGCTACACCTTC; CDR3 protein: CASSPLQQGARNYGYTF
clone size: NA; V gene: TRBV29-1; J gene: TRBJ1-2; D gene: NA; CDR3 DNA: TGCAGCGTTGACAGGGACTACACCTTC; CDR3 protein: CSVDRDYTF
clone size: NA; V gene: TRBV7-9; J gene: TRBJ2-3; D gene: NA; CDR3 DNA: TGTGCCAGCAGCTACTCAGATACGCAGTATTTT; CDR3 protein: CASSYSDTQYF
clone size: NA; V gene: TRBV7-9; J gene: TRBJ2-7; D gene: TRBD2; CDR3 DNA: TGTGCCAGCAGCTTAGTGGCGGGAGGCCCTTCTCCCTACGAGCAGTACTTC; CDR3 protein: CASSLVAGGPSPYEQYF
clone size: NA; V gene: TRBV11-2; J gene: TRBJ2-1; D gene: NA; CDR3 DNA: TGTGCCAGCAGCTTGAGCGGGAATGAGCAGTTCTTC; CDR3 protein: CASSLSGNEQFF
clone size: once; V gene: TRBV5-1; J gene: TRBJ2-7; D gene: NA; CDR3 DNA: TGCGCCAGCAGCTTGGAGGCAGTCTACGAGCAGTACTTC; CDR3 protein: CASSLEAVYEQYF
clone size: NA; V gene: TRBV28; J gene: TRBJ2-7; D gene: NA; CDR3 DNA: TGTGCCAGCAGTTTTCGCAGAGGAAATTACGAGCAGTACTTC; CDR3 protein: CASSFRRGNYEQYF
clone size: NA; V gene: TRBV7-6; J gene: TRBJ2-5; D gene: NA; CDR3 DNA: TGTGCCAGCAGCTTCTCCAGGATAGCGGAAGAGACCCAGTACTTC; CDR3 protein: CASSFSRIAEETQYF
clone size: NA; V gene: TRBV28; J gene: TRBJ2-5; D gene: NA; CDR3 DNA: TGTGCCAGCAGTTCTCCCTCGGGTTCGAAGACCCAGTACTTC; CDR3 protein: CASSSPSGSKTQYF
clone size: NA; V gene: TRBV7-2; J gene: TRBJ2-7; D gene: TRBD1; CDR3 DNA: TGTGCCAGCAGCCCAGTAGCCCGGGACAGGGGGAGAAACGAGCAGTACTTC; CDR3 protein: CASSPVARDRGRNEQYF
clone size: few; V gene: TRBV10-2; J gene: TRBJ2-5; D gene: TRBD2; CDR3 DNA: TGCGCCAGCAGTGCGAATCGACTAGCGGGAGGCCAAGAGACCCAGTACTTC; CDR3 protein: CASSANRLAGGQETQYF